Listed below are T cell receptor beta chains from one sample, sequenced in a study of technical replicates of blood from a handful of donors. Clones were read by immunoSEQ multiplex PCR, and TCRdb kept only the in-frame ones, dropping some. The sample holds 70,000 to 85,000 clones, more than 90% seen once. Sequencing was done on a sample of T cells isolated from PBMCs. These receptors were collected from a human donor in good health. CDR3s include the opening cysteine and the closing phenylalanine or tryptophan. The D gene is left open where the match is weak. Some rows have no size entry. The others give once, few or many, or a class for an expanded clone.

.	TRBV14	13	.	TRBJ2-7	TGTGCCAGCAGCCCACTACAGGGCTACGAGCAGTACTTC	CASSPLQGYEQYF
.	TRBV6-6	12	.	TRBJ2-3	TGTGCCAGCAGAACTAGCACAGATACGCAGTATTTT	CASRTSTDTQYF
TRBD2	TRBV9	15	.	TRBJ2-7	TGTGCCAGCAGCGCAGGCGGGAGAGGATCATACGAGCAGTACTTC	CASSAGGRGSYEQYF
TRBD2	TRBV4-3	15	.	TRBJ2-1	TGCGCCAGCAGCCAAGACTGGGGACTAGCGGGAGTTGAGTTCTTC	CASSQDWGLAGVEFF
.	TRBV7-6	13	.	TRBJ2-7	TGTGCCAGCAGCTCCCGCCCCTATTACGAGCAGTACTTC	CASSSRPYYEQYF
.	TRBV19	13	.	TRBJ1-2	TGTGCCAGTAGTATATGGGCTGATTATGGCTACACCTTC	CASSIWADYGYTF
.	TRBV2	11	.	TRBJ2-3	TGTGCCAGCTCTTACACAGATACGCAGTATTTT	CASSYTDTQYF
.	TRBV6-4	14	.	TRBJ1-1	TGTGCCAGCAGTGGCGAACAGGGCGGCACTGAAGCTTTCTTT	CASSGEQGGTEAFF
TRBD2	TRBV27	14	.	TRBJ2-1	TGTGCCAGCAGTCGGGCGGGGGGGTACAATGAGCAGTTCTTC	CASSRAGGYNEQFF
.	TRBV10-1	14	.	TRBJ2-2	TGCGCCAGCAGAGGAGGGGTAAACACCGGGGAGCTGTTTTTT	CASRGGVNTGELFF
.	TRBV9	15	.	TRBJ2-1	TGTGCCAGCAGCGTAGAGGTAGCGCCTAGAGGTGAGCAGTTCTTC	CASSVEVAPRGEQFF
.	TRBV6-1	15	once	TRBJ2-1	TGTGCCAGCACAGAGCGTAGTGGCTCCTACAATGAGCAGTTCTTC	CASTERSGSYNEQFF
.	TRBV30	14	.	TRBJ2-6	TGTGCCTGGAGTATCAGCTCTGGGGCCAACGTCCTGACTTTC	CAWSISSGANVLTF
TRBD1	TRBV28	16	.	TRBJ1-5	TGTGCCAGCAGTTCCACCCGACAGGGTGGGGATCAGCCCCAGCATTTT	CASSSTRQGGDQPQHF
.	TRBV6-5	13	.	TRBJ2-2	TGTGCCAGCAGTTACCCACTCACCGGGGAGCTGTTTTTT	CASSYPLTGELFF
TRBD1	TRBV18	15	.	TRBJ2-3	TGTGCCAGCTCAGCGGGACAGGGGGCTACAGATACGCAGTATTTT	CASSAGQGATDTQYF
TRBD2	TRBV30	14	once	TRBJ2-1	TGTGCCTGGAGTTGGGGACTAGGGGGCAATGAGCAGTTCTTC	CAWSWGLGGNEQFF
.	TRBV10-1	15	.	TRBJ1-3	TGCGCCAGCAGTGAGTCGACAGTCGCTGGAAACACCATATATTTT	CASSESTVAGNTIYF
TRBD2	TRBV7-9	16	.	TRBJ2-2	TGTGCCAGCAGCTTAGCTCCGGGAGGGGACACCGGGGAGCTGTTTTTT	CASSLAPGGDTGELFF
.	TRBV7-3	19	.	TRBJ1-2	TGTGCCAGCAGCTATTCTCCAAATCCTCCGGGGGGCCAAGGCTATGGCTACACCTTC	CASSYSPNPPGGQGYGYTF
TRBD2	TRBV5-1	16	.	TRBJ2-7	TGCGCCAGCAGCAGCCTCAGGAGCGGGGCCTCCTACGAGCAGTACTTC	CASSSLRSGASYEQYF
TRBD1	TRBV25-1	14	.	TRBJ1-1	TGTGCCACCGCCGGGACAGGGGGCGGCACTGAAGCTTTCTTT	CATAGTGGGTEAFF
TRBD1	TRBV4-3	15	once	TRBJ2-7	TGCGCCAGCAGCCAAGATAACCAGGGGGTCTACGAGCAGTACTTC	CASSQDNQGVYEQYF
TRBD1	TRBV28	16	.	TRBJ2-4	TGTGCCAGCAGTTTTGTCCAGGAGACAGGGAAAAACATTCAGTACTTC	CASSFVQETGKNIQYF
TRBD2	TRBV14	18	.	TRBJ2-1	TGTGCCAGCAGCCGGGGCCTAGCGGGAGGGCCTGGCTACAATGAGCAGTTCTTC	CASSRGLAGGPGYNEQFF
TRBD1	TRBV5-6	14	.	TRBJ2-1	TGTGCCAGCAGCTCAGGGACAGGGAACAATGAGCAGTTCTTC	CASSSGTGNNEQFF
TRBD2	TRBV2	15	.	TRBJ2-1	TGTGCCAGCAAGCCGGGACTAGCGGGACTTAATGAGCAGTTCTTC	CASKPGLAGLNEQFF
.	TRBV7-6	15	once	TRBJ2-5	TGTGCCAGCAGCTTAGGTACCCAGGGTCTCGAGACCCAGTACTTC	CASSLGTQGLETQYF
.	TRBV27	16	once	TRBJ1-1	TGTGCCAGCAGTTTATCGGGGGCCCTTTCGAACACTGAAGCTTTCTTT	CASSLSGALSNTEAFF
.	TRBV6-5	14	.	TRBJ2-7	TGTGCCAGCAGTTATGGCAGGGAAGCCTACGAGCAGTACTTC	CASSYGREAYEQYF
.	TRBV5-4	16	.	TRBJ1-1	TGTGCCAGCAGCTTGCCGGCGGGGTACCCCTACACTGAAGCTTTCTTT	CASSLPAGYPYTEAFF
TRBD1	TRBV18	13	.	TRBJ1-2	TGTGCCAGCTCACCTCCGGACAGGGCCGGCTACACCTTC	CASSPPDRAGYTF
.	TRBV11-3	17	.	TRBJ2-3	TGTGCCAGCAGTTATGGCGCTGGAGGTCGCTTCACTTCCTCGCAGTATTTT	CASSYGAGGRFTSSQYF
.	TRBV5-4	13	.	TRBJ1-4	TGTGCCAGCAGCGACAGGTCTAATGAAAAACTGTTTTTT	CASSDRSNEKLFF
.	TRBV5-8	11	.	TRBJ1-5	TGTGCCAGTGGGGAGGCTTTCCCCCAGCATTTT	CASGEAFPQHF
.	TRBV4-2	13	.	TRBJ2-1	TGTGCCAGCAGCCGGACAACCTACAATGAGCAGTTCTTC	CASSRTTYNEQFF
.	TRBV4-2	14	.	TRBJ1-5	TGTGCCAGCAGCCAAGATGGGCGCTATCAGCCCCAGCATTTT	CASSQDGRYQPQHF
TRBD1	TRBV6-5	15	.	TRBJ2-5	TGTGCCAGCAGTTACTGGACAGGGGGCGGGGAGACCCAGTACTTC	CASSYWTGGGETQYF
TRBD1	TRBV6-1	14	.	TRBJ2-7	TGTGCCAGCAGTGCGCGGACAGGGACCTACGAGCAGTACTTC	CASSARTGTYEQYF
TRBD2	TRBV15	17	.	TRBJ2-1	TGTGCCACCAGCAGAGATGCCGGGACTAGCGCCCACAATGAGCAGTTCTTC	CATSRDAGTSAHNEQFF
TRBD1	TRBV13	14	.	TRBJ1-1	TGTGCCAGCAGCCCAGGAACAGGGGTGACTGAAGCTTTCTTT	CASSPGTGVTEAFF
TRBD2	TRBV5-1	16	.	TRBJ2-1	TGCGCCAGCAGCTTGTTCCGGGGGGTCCGTTACAATGAGCAGTTCTTC	CASSLFRGVRYNEQFF
.	TRBV28	15	once	TRBJ2-5	TGTGCCAGCAGTACCCGGGTCGGGGGAGTAAAGACCCAGTACTTC	CASSTRVGGVKTQYF
.	TRBV19	13	.	TRBJ1-1	TGTGCCACCGGGCAGGGGCGACAAACTGAAGCTTTCTTT	CATGQGRQTEAFF
.	TRBV6-1	13	.	TRBJ1-2	TGTGCCAGCAGACAAAGCGGAGTCTATGGCTACACCTTC	CASRQSGVYGYTF
.	TRBV27	14	.	TRBJ1-4	TGTGCCAGCAGTTTATTGGGGCGTAATGAAAAACTGTTTTTT	CASSLLGRNEKLFF
TRBD1	TRBV28	14	.	TRBJ1-2	TGTGCCAGCAGCGGACTAGGGACAGGCGGAGGCTACACCTTC	CASSGLGTGGGYTF
.	TRBV27	13	.	TRBJ2-7	TGTGCCAGCAGTTTAGGGCAGACCTACGAGCAGTACTTC	CASSLGQTYEQYF
.	TRBV15	15	.	TRBJ1-5	TGTGCCACTCGGGACTCTTCAGGTGGCAATCAGCCCCAGCATTTT	CATRDSSGGNQPQHF
TRBD1	TRBV10-3	18	.	TRBJ1-1	TGTGCCATCAGTGAGTCTATGGGGGGGACAGGGGCCAACACTGAAGCTTTCTTT	CAISESMGGTGANTEAFF